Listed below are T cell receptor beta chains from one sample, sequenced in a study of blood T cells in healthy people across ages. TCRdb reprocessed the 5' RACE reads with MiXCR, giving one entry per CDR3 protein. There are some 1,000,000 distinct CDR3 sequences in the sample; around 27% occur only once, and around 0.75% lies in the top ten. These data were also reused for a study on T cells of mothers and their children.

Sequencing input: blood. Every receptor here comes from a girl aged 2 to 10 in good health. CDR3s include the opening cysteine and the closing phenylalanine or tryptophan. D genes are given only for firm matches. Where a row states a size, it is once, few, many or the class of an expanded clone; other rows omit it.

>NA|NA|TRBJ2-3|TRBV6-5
TGTGCCAGCAGTTACCTGGACAACACAGATACGCAGTATTTT
CASSYLDNTDTQYF
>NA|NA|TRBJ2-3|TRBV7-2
TGTGCCACCATCGCGGATACGCAGTATTTT
CATIADTQYF
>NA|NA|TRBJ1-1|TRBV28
TGTGCCAGCAGTTCCCGGGACGACCGTGAAGCTTTCTTT
CASSSRDDREAFF
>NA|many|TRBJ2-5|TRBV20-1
TGCAGTGCTAGAGCGTCCCGGGACGCAGAGACCCAGTACTTC
CSARASRDAETQYF
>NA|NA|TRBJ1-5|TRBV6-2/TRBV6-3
TGTGCCAGCAGTTTACAAAATCAGCCCCAGCATTTT
CASSLQNQPQHF
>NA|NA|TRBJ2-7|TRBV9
TGTGCCAACAGCGTAGGACCGGGAGCGGGCGAGCAGTACTTC
CANSVGPGAGEQYF
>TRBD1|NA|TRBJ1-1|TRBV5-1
TGCGCCAGCAGCTTACAACAGGGGTTGGGCACTGAAGCTTTCTTT
CASSLQQGLGTEAFF
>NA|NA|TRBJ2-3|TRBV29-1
TGCAGCGTTGAAGATCTCTTAGCTTATCTCACAGATACGCAGTATTTT
CSVEDLLAYLTDTQYF
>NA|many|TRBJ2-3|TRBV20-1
TGCAGTGCTCCCTTCGGCGGGGTTAGCACAGATACGCAGTATTTT
CSAPFGGVSTDTQYF
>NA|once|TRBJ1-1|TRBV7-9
TGTGCCAGCAGCTTAGAGGGTGGTGGGTACACTGAAGCTTTCTTT
CASSLEGGGYTEAFF
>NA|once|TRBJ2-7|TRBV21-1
TGTGCCGGCAACCCGACAGCCTACGAGCAGTACTTC
CAGNPTAYEQYF
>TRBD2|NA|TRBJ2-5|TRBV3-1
TGTGCCAGCAGCCACCCGCTAGCGGGGTTCTCAGGGACCCAGTACTTC
CASSHPLAGFSGTQYF
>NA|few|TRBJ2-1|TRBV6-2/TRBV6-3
TGTGCCAGCAGTTACTCGAAGGACTCCTTCTACAATGAGCAGTTCTTC
CASSYSKDSFYNEQFF
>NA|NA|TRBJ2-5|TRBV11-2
TGTGCCAGCAGCAACGGACAGGGAGGGATCGAAGAGACCCAGTACTTC
CASSNGQGGIEETQYF
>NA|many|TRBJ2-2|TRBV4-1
TGTGCCAGCAGCCAAGCCGGGGAGCTGTTTTTT
CASSQAGELFF
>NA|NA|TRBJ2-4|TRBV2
TGTGCCAGCAGTCTTACTGGGAAACTAGCCAAAAACATTCAGTACTTC
CASSLTGKLAKNIQYF
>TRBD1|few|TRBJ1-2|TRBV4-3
TGCGCCAGCAGCCGGGACAGGGCGGACTATGGCTACACCTTC
CASSRDRADYGYTF
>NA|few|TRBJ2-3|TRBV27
TGTGCCAGCAGTTTTACAGGGTTGGATACGCAGTATTTT
CASSFTGLDTQYF
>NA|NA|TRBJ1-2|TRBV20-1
TGCAGTGCTAGAGATCAAGGACAGTTTTATGGCTACACCTTC
CSARDQGQFYGYTF
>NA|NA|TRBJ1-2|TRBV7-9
TGTGCCAGCAGCTTAGGCATGGTAGGGAGCCTGGAAGGCTACACCTTC
CASSLGMVGSLEGYTF
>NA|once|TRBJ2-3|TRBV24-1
TGTGCCACTCAAACAGGGAACACAGATACGCAGTATTTT
CATQTGNTDTQYF
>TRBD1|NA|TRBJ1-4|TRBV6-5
TGTGCCAGCAGAGCGACAGGGACTGAAAAACTGTTTTTT
CASRATGTEKLFF
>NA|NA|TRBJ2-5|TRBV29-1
TGCAGCGTTGAAGATCGGCGGGGAGAGACCCAGTACTTC
CSVEDRRGETQYF
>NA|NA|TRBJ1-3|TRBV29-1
TGCAGCGCATACAGGGATAGCTCTGGAAACACCATATATTTT
CSAYRDSSGNTIYF
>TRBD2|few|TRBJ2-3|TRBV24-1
TGTGCCACCAGAGCGGGCGGGAGTGCAGATACGCAGTATTTT
CATRAGGSADTQYF